A selection of T cell receptor beta chains follows, all from one sample in a study of technical replicates of blood from a few donors. Repertoires were generated with immunoSEQ multiplex PCR, while TCRdb's copy carries only in-frame clones and drops some. This sample has about 89,000 clones, with just under 95% found just once. The sequenced sample consisted of T cells isolated from PBMCs. These receptors all stem from a human donor in good health. Each CDR3 is given with its conserved first and last residue. D genes are given only for firm matches. Rows give clone size only sometimes, using once, few, many, or a class for an expanded clone.

D gene	clone size	V gene	J gene	CDR3 protein	CDR3 DNA
-	once	TRBV27	TRBJ2-1	CASSLPPDNNEQFF	TGTGCCAGCAGTTTACCACCGGACAACAATGAGCAGTTCTTC
-	once	TRBV4-1	TRBJ2-1	CASSPDPGRSFNEQFF	TGCGCCAGCAGCCCCGACCCCGGGAGATCCTTCAATGAGCAGTTCTTC
-	-	TRBV19	TRBJ2-2	CASSSYRNTGELFF	TGTGCCAGTAGTTCATACAGGAACACCGGGGAGCTGTTTTTT
-	-	TRBV23-1	TRBJ1-2	CASSQSGQNYGYTF	TGCGCCAGCAGTCAATCTGGACAGAACTATGGCTACACCTTC
-	-	TRBV28	TRBJ2-5	CASSLGETGWETQYF	TGTGCCAGCAGTTTAGGAGAGACTGGGTGGGAGACCCAGTACTTC
-	-	TRBV13	TRBJ1-5	CASSSRMEYNQPQHF	TGTGCCAGCAGCTCCCGAATGGAGTACAATCAGCCCCAGCATTTT
TRBD1	-	TRBV7-2	TRBJ1-5	CASSHDSDRGRNQPQHF	TGTGCCAGCAGCCATGACTCGGACAGGGGACGCAATCAGCCCCAGCATTTT
-	once	TRBV11-2	TRBJ1-2	CASSLDASGRSYGYTF	TGTGCCAGCAGCTTAGATGCTTCAGGGCGCAGCTATGGCTACACCTTC
-	-	TRBV28	TRBJ1-5	CASSPQGSNQPQHF	TGTGCCAGCAGTCCTCAGGGGAGCAATCAGCCCCAGCATTTT
TRBD2	-	TRBV5-1	TRBJ2-7	CASSLAQRGGSSYEQYF	TGCGCCAGCAGCTTGGCGCAGCGGGGGGGAAGCTCCTACGAGCAGTACTTC
-	-	TRBV29-1	TRBJ1-1	CSVVIPEGAFF	TGCAGCGTTGTTATCCCCGAGGGAGCTTTCTTT
-	-	TRBV7-6	TRBJ1-3	CASSSNAADGNTIYF	TGTGCCAGCAGCTCGAACGCCGCGGATGGAAACACCATATATTTT
-	-	TRBV6-5	TRBJ1-5	CASSYSIGGQPQHF	TGTGCCAGCAGTTACTCAATCGGGGGTCAGCCCCAGCATTTT
-	-	TRBV7-3	TRBJ1-1	CASSFTGGEAFF	TGTGCCAGCAGCTTCACCGGGGGTGAAGCTTTCTTT
-	-	TRBV27	TRBJ2-1	CASTPRFAGWLNEQFF	TGTGCCAGCACCCCCCGATTTGCGGGTTGGCTCAATGAGCAGTTCTTC
-	-	TRBV29-1	TRBJ2-3	CSVVTQGSGTQYF	TGCAGCGTTGTCACCCAGGGCTCAGGTACGCAGTATTTT
-	-	TRBV18	TRBJ1-3	CASSQITNSGNTIYF	TGTGCCAGCTCACAGATCACTAACTCTGGAAACACCATATATTTT
-	-	TRBV28	TRBJ1-2	CASMVELYGYTF	TGTGCCAGCATGGTCGAGCTTTATGGCTACACCTTC
TRBD1	once	TRBV7-2	TRBJ2-1	CASSNRDRGSYNEQFF	TGTGCCAGCAGCAACAGGGACAGGGGCTCCTACAATGAGCAGTTCTTC
-	-	TRBV5-1	TRBJ2-3	CASSYGQYTDTQYF	TGCGCCAGCAGCTACGGACAGTACACAGATACGCAGTATTTT
-	-	TRBV4-1	TRBJ1-1	CASSHRAGAKGNTEAFF	TGCGCCAGCAGCCATAGGGCAGGGGCGAAGGGGAACACTGAAGCTTTCTTT
-	-	TRBV18	TRBJ1-1	CASSQAAGNEAFF	TGTGCCAGCTCACAAGCGGCGGGAAATGAAGCTTTCTTT
-	-	TRBV2	TRBJ2-7	CASSLELGLAHTYEQYF	TGTGCCAGCAGTCTAGAACTCGGCTTGGCACATACCTACGAGCAGTACTTC
TRBD2	once	TRBV11-3	TRBJ2-7	CASSPRGGGQRSSYEQYF	TGTGCCAGCAGCCCCCGGGGGGGAGGACAGAGGAGCTCCTACGAGCAGTACTTC
TRBD1	once	TRBV6-5	TRBJ1-3	CASRSGQGGRNTIYF	TGTGCCAGCAGGTCAGGACAGGGCGGTCGAAACACCATATATTTT
-	-	TRBV7-9	TRBJ2-1	CASSHALDSYNEQFF	TGTGCCAGCAGCCACGCTTTAGACTCCTACAATGAGCAGTTCTTC
TRBD2	-	TRBV5-5	TRBJ2-2	CASSSSGTYAGELFF	TGTGCCAGCAGCTCGAGCGGGACCTACGCCGGGGAGCTGTTTTTT
-	once	TRBV1	TRBJ2-3	CTSSQVRKTPRGEEDTQYF	TGCACCAGCAGCCAAGTGCGAAAGACACCCCGGGGGGAGGAAGATACGCAGTATTTT
-	-	TRBV6-4	TRBJ1-2	CASSDHPESGSYYGYTF	TGTGCCAGCAGTGATCACCCTGAATCAGGATCGTACTATGGCTACACCTTC
-	-	TRBV27	TRBJ2-3	CASSFFRGYSTDTQYF	TGTGCCAGCAGTTTTTTTAGGGGCTATAGCACAGATACGCAGTATTTT
-	-	TRBV6-1	TRBJ1-1	CASSGGGQGPSTEAFF	TGTGCCAGCAGTGGGGGGGGCCAGGGTCCGTCCACTGAAGCTTTCTTT
-	-	TRBV11-2	TRBJ2-1	CASSLHSELEEQFF	TGTGCCAGCAGCTTACATTCCGAATTGGAGGAGCAGTTCTTC
TRBD1	-	TRBV6-4	TRBJ2-1	CASSPGTGGGGEQFF	TGTGCCAGCAGCCCCGGGACAGGGGGAGGTGGTGAGCAGTTCTTC
TRBD1	-	TRBV4-2	TRBJ2-4	CASSQVRGLEAKNIQYF	TGTGCCAGCAGCCAAGTCAGGGGGCTGGAGGCCAAAAACATTCAGTACTTC
-	-	TRBV20-1	TRBJ1-1	CSASSGTEAFF	TGCAGTGCTAGCAGCGGCACTGAAGCTTTCTTT
-	-	TRBV9	TRBJ2-1	CASSVGWGDNEQFF	TGTGCCAGCAGCGTAGGTTGGGGGGACAATGAGCAGTTCTTC
TRBD1	-	TRBV10-1	TRBJ2-7	CASSGGFLRQGNYEQYF	TGCGCCAGCAGTGGTGGGTTTTTACGACAGGGTAACTACGAGCAGTACTTC
-	-	TRBV6-6	TRBJ2-5	CASSYLPPGNQETQYF	TGTGCCAGCAGTTACCTACCCCCAGGGAACCAAGAGACCCAGTACTTC
-	-	TRBV4-1	TRBJ2-3	CASSQGGGGGTTDTQYF	TGCGCCAGCAGCCAAGGCGGCGGCGGGGGCACCACAGATACGCAGTATTTT
-	-	TRBV7-9	TRBJ2-1	CASSLFGDNEQFF	TGTGCCAGCAGCTTATTCGGGGACAATGAGCAGTTCTTC
TRBD1	-	TRBV6-4	TRBJ1-2	CASSDRGRTIDGYTF	TGTGCCAGCAGTGACAGGGGGCGGACTATTGATGGCTACACCTTC
-	-	TRBV27	TRBJ2-4	CASTERGLAKNIQYF	TGTGCCAGCACCGAGAGGGGACTAGCCAAAAACATTCAGTACTTC
-	-	TRBV30	TRBJ2-1	CAWTGGNEQFF	TGTGCCTGGACAGGGGGGAATGAGCAGTTCTTC
TRBD2	-	TRBV6-5	TRBJ2-7	CASSAGLAGGQYF	TGTGCCAGCAGTGCAGGACTAGCGGGAGGGCAGTACTTC
-	-	TRBV2	TRBJ1-1	CAPARVRRQNSAFF	TGTGCTCCGGCCAGGGTCCGAAGGCAGAATTCAGCTTTCTTT
-	once	TRBV9	TRBJ2-3	CASSVDVGGSTDTQYF	TGTGCCAGCAGCGTAGATGTCGGCGGAAGCACAGATACGCAGTATTTT
-	-	TRBV5-1	TRBJ2-7	CASSLEGYEQYF	TGCGCCAGCAGCTTGGAGGGGTACGAGCAGTACTTC
TRBD2	-	TRBV5-1	TRBJ2-1	CASSLGAGEQFF	TGCGCCAGCAGCTTGGGAGCGGGAGAGCAGTTCTTC
TRBD2	-	TRBV28	TRBJ2-1	CASNPGTSGRVAFF	TGTGCCAGCAACCCTGGGACTAGCGGGAGAGTGGCGTTCTTC
TRBD1	-	TRBV11-2	TRBJ1-2	CASSSGRGQGLSNYGYTF	TGTGCCAGCAGCTCAGGGAGGGGACAGGGCTTATCTAACTATGGCTACACCTTC
-	-	TRBV30	TRBJ1-5	CAWSEMAGVRQPQHF	TGTGCCTGGAGTGAGATGGCAGGGGTTCGACAGCCCCAGCATTTT
TRBD2	once	TRBV18	TRBJ2-1	CASSAGLAGDNEQFF	TGTGCCAGCTCCGCGGGACTAGCGGGAGACAATGAGCAGTTCTTC